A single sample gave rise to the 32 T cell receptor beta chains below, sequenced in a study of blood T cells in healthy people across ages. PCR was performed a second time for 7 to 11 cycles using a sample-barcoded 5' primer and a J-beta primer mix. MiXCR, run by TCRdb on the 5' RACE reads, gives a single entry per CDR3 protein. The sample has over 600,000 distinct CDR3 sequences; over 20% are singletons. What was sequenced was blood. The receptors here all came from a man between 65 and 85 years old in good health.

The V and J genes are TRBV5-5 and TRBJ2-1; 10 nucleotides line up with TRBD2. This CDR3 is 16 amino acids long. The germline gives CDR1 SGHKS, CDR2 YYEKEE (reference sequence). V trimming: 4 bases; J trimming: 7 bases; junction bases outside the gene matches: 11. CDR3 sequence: CASSETLAGENNEQFF. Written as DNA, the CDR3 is TGTGCCAGCAGCGAAACTCTAGCGGGAGAAAATAATGAGCAGTTCTTC.

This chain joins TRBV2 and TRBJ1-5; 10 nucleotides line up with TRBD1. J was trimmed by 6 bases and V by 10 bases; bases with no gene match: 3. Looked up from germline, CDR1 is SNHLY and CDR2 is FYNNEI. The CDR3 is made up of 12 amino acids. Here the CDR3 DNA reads TGTGCCATAGGACAGGGGGGTCAGCCCCAGCATTTT. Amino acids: CAIGQGGQPQHF.

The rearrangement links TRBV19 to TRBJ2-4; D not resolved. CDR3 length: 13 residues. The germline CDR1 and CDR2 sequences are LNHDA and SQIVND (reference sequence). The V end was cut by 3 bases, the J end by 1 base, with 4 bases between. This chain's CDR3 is CASSIRAKNIQYF. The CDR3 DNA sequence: TGTGCCAGTAGTATCAGGGCCAAAAACATTCAGTACTTC.

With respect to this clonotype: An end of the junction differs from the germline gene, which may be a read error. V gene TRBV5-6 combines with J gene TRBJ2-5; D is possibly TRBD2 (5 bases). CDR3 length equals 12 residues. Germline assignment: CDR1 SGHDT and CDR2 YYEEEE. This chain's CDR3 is CASSYRTEEPHF. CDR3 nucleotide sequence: TGTGCCAGCAGCTATCGGACGGAGGAACCCCACTTC.

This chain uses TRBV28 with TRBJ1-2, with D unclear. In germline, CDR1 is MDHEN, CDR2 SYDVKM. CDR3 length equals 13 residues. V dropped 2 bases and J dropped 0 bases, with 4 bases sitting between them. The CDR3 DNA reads TGTGCCAGCAGTTTACGGACTAACTATGGCTACACCTTC. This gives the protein CASSLRTNYGYTF.

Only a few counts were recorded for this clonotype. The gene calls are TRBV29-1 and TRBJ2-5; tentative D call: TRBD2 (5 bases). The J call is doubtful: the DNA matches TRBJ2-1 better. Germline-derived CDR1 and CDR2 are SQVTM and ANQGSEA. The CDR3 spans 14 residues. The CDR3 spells CSVEQLSAGSEQFF. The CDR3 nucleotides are TGCAGCGTTGAACAACTTAGCGCAGGTAGTGAGCAGTTCTTC.

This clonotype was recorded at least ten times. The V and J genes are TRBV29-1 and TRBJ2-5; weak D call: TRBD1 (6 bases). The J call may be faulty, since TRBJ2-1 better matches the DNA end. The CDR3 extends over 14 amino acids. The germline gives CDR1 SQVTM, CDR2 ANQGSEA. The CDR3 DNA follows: TGCAGCGTAGATGATCCGGACAGATACAATGAGCAGTTCTTC. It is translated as CSVDDPDRYNEQFF.

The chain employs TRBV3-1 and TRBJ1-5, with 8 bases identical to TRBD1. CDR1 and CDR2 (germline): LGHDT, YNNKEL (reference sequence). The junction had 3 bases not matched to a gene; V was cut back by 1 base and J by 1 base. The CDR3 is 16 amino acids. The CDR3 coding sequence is TGTGCCAGCAGCCAAGGGGACAGGTTCAGCAATCAGCCCCAGCATTTT. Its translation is CASSQGDRFSNQPQHF.

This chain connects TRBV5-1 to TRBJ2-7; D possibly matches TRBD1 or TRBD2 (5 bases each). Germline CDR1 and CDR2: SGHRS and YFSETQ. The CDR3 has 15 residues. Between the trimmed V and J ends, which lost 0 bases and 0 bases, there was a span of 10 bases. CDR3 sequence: CASSLEGSLSYEQYF. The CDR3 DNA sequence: TGCGCCAGCAGCTTGGAGGGGAGCCTCTCCTACGAGCAGTACTTC.

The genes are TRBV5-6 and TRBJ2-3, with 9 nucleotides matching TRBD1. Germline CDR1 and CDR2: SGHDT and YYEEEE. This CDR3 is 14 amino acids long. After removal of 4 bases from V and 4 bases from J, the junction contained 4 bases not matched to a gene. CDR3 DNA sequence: TGTGCCAGCAGCGCCGGGACAGGGTCAGATACGCAGTATTTT. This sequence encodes CASSAGTGSDTQYF.

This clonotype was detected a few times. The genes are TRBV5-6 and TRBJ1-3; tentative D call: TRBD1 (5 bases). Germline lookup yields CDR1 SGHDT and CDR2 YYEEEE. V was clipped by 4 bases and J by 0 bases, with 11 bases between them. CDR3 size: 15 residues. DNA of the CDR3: TGTGCCAGCAGCCCATTGGGGGGCTCTGGAAACACCATATATTTT. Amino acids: CASSPLGGSGNTIYF. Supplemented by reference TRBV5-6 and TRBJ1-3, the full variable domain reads DAGVTQSPTHLIKTRGQQVTLRCSPKSGHDTVSWYQQALGQGPQFIFQYYEEEERQRGNFPDRFSGHQFPNYSSELNVNALLLGDSALYLCASSPLGGSGNTIYFGEGSWLTVV.

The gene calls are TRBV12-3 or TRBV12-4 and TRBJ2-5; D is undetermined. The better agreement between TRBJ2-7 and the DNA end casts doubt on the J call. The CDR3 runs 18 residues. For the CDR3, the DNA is TGTGCCAGCAGTTTATTCCCCGACCTGGGCGGAACCCACTACGAGCAGTACTTC. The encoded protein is CASSLFPDLGGTHYEQYF.

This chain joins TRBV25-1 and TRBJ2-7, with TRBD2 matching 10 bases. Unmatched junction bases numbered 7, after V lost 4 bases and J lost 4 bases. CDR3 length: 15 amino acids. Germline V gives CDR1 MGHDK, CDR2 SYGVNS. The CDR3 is CASSGPSGRGYEQYF. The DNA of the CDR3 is TGTGCCAGCAGTGGACCTAGCGGGAGAGGATACGAGCAGTACTTC.

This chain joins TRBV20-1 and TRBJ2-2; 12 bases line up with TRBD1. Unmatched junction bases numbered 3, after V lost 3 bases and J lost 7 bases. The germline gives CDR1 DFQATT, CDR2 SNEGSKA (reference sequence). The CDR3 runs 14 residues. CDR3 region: CSARGQGAFGELFF. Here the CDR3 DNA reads TGCAGTGCTAGGGGACAGGGGGCGTTCGGGGAGCTGTTTTTT.

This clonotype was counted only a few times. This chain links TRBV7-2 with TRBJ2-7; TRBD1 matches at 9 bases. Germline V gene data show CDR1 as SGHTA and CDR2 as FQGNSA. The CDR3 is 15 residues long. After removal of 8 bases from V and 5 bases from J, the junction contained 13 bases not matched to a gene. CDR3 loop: CASLPPGQGINEQYF. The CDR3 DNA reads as TGTGCCAGCCTTCCCCCGGGACAGGGCATCAACGAGCAGTACTTC. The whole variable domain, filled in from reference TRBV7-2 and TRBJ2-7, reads GAGVSQSPSNKVTEKGKDVELRCDPISGHTALYWYRQSLGQGLEFLIYFQGNSAPDKSGLPSDRFSAERTGGSVSTLTIQRTQQEDSAVYLCASLPPGQGINEQYFGPGTRLTVT.

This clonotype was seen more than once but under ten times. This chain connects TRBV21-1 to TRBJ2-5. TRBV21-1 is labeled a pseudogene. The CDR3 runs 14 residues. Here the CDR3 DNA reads TGTGCCAGCAGACCCCAAGGCGATACGGAGACCCAGTACTTC. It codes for CASRPQGDTETQYF.

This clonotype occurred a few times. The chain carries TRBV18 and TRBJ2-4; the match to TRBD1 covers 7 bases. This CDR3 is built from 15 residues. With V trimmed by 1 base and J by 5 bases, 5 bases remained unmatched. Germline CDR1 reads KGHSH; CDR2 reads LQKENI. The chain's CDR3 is CASSPQPGTENIQYF. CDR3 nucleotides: TGTGCCAGCTCACCACAGCCCGGGACAGAAAACATTCAGTACTTC.

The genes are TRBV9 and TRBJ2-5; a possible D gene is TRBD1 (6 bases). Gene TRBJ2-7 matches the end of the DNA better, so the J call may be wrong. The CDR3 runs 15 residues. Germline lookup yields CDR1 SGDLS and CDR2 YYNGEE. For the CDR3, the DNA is TGTGCCAGCAGCGTATTGGAACAGGGCATGAGCGAGCAGTACTTC. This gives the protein CASSVLEQGMSEQYF.

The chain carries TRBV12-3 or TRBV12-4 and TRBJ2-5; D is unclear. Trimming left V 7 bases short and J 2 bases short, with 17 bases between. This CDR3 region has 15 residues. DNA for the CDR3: TGTGCCAGCAACAAGGGAATCTCAGAACAAGAGACCCAGTACTTC. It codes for CASNKGISEQETQYF.

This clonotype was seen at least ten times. CDR3 protein: CASSLTGASSYEQYF. CDR3 nucleotides: TGTGCCAGCAGTCTCACAGGGGCTAGCTCCTACGAGCAGTACTTC. This sequence joins TRBV7-8 and TRBJ2-7; TRBD1 matches 7 bases. CDR1 SGHVS and CDR2 FQNEAQ come from the germline V gene. The J segment lost 0 bases and the V segment lost 6 bases, leaving 8 bases of the junction unmatched. The CDR3 is 15 residues long.

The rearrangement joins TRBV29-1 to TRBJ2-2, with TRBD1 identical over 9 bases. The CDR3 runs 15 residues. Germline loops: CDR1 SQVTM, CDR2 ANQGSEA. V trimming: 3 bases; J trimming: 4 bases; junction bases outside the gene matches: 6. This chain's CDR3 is CSVEIQGASTGELFF. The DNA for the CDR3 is TGCAGCGTTGAGATACAGGGGGCGAGCACCGGGGAGCTGTTTTTT.

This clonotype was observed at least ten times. CDR3 loop: CSVELAGAQETQYF. The CDR3 nucleotides read TGCAGCGTTGAACTAGCGGGAGCCCAAGAGACCCAGTACTTC. The rearrangement uses TRBV29-1 and TRBJ2-5; 10 bases match TRBD2. Germline V gene sequence: CDR1 SQVTM, CDR2 ANQGSEA. J lost 1 base, V lost 2 bases, and 1 base had no gene match. The CDR3 covers 14 residues.

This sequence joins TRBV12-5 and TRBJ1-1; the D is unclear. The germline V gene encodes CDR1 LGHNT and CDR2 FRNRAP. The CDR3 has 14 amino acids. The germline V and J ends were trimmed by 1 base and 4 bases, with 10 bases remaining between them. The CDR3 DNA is TGTGCTAGTGGTTTGGGAGGGCTGGGCACTGAAGCTTTCTTT. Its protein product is CASGLGGLGTEAFF.

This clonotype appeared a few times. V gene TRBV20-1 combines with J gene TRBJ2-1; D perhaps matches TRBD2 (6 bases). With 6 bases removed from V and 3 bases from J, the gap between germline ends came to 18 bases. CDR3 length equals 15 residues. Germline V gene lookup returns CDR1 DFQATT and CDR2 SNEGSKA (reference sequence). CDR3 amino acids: CSAQSRDSLYNEQFF. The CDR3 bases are TGCAGTGCCCAATCTCGGGACTCCCTCTACAATGAGCAGTTCTTC.

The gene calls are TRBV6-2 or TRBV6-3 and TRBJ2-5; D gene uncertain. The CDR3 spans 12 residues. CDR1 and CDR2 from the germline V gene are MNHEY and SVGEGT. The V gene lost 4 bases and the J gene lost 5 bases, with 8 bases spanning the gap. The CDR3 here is CASSFPEETQYF. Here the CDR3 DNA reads TGTGCCAGCAGTTTCCCAGAGGAGACCCAGTACTTC.

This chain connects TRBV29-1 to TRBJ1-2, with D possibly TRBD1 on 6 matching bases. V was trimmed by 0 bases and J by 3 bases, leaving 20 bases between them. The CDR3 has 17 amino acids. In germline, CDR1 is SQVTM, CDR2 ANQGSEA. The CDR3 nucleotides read TGCAGCGTTGAAGAGGAGTTGCGGGGGCGTTTGGACTATGGCTACACCTTC. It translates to CSVEEELRGRLDYGYTF.

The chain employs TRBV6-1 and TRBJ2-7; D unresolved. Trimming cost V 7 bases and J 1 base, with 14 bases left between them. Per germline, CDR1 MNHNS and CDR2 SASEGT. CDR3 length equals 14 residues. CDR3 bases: TGTGCCAGCACAGCCCCGTCTCCTTCCTACGAGCAGTACTTC. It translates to CASTAPSPSYEQYF.

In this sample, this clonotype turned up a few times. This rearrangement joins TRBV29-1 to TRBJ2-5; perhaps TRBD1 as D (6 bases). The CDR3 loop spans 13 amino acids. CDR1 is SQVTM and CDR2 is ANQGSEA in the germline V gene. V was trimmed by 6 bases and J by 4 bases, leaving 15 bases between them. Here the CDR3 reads CSVRDTRLETQYF. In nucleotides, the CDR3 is TGCAGCGTCCGGGACACTAGGTTAGAGACCCAGTACTTC. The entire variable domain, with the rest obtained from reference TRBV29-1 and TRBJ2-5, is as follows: SAVISQKPSRDICQRGTSLTIQCQVDSQVTMMFWYRQQPGQSLTLIATANQGSEATYESGFVIDKFPISRPNLTFSTLTVSNMSPEDSSIYLCSVRDTRLETQYFGPGTRLLVL.

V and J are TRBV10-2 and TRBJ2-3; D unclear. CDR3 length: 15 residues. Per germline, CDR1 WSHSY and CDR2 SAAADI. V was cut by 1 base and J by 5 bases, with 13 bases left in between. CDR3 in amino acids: CASSELGGSGDTQYF. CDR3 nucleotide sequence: TGCGCCAGCAGTGAGTTGGGTGGCTCAGGAGATACGCAGTATTTT.

CDR3 sequence reads: CASSQDWSSDTQYF. The CDR3 DNA is TGTGCCAGCAGCCAAGATTGGTCCTCAGATACGCAGTATTTT. The rearrangement links TRBV3-1 to TRBJ2-3; D gene uncertain. In germline, CDR1 is LGHDT, CDR2 YNNKEL (reference sequence). Trimming took 0 bases from V and 4 from J, leaving 8 bases between them. The CDR3 has 14 amino acids.

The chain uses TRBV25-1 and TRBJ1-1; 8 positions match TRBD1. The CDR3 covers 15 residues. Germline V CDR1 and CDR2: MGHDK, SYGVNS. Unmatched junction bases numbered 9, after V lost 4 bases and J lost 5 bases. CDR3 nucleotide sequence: TGTGCCAGCAGTGGATCAAGACAGGGGTGGACTGAAGCTTTCTTT. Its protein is CASSGSRQGWTEAFF. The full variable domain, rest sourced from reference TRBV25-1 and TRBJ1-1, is EADIYQTPRYLVIGTGKKITLECSQTMGHDKMYWYQQDPGMELHLIHYSYGVNSTEKGDLSSESTVSRIRTEHFPLTLESARPSHTSQYLCASSGSRQGWTEAFFGQGTRLTVV.

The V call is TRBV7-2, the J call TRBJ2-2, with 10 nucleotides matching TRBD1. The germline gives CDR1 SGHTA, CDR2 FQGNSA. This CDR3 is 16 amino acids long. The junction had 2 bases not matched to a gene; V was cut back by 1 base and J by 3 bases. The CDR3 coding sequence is TGTGCCAGCAGCTTAGAGACAGGGGGCGACACCGGGGAGCTGTTTTTT. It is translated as CASSLETGGDTGELFF.